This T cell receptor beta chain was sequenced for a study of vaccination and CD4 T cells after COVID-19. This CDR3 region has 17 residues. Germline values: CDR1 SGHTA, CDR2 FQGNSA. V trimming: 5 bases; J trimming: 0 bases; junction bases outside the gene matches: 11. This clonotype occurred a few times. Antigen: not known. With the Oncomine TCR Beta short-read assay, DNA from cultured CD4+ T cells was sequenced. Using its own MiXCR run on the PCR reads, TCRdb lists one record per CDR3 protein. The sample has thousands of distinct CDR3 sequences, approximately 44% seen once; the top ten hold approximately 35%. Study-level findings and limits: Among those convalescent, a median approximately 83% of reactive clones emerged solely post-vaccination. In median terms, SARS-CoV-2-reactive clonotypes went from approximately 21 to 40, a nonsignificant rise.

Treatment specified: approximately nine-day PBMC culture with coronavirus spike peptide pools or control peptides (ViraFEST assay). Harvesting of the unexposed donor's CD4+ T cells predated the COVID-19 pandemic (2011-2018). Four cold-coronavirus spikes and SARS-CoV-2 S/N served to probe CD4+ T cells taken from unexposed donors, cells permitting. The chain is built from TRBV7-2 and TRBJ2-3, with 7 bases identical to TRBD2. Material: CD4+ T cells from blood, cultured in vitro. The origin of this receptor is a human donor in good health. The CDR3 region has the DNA TGTGCCAGCAGCACACCAGCGGGGTCCTCTAGCACAGATACGCAGTATTTT. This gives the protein CASSTPAGSSSTDTQYF.